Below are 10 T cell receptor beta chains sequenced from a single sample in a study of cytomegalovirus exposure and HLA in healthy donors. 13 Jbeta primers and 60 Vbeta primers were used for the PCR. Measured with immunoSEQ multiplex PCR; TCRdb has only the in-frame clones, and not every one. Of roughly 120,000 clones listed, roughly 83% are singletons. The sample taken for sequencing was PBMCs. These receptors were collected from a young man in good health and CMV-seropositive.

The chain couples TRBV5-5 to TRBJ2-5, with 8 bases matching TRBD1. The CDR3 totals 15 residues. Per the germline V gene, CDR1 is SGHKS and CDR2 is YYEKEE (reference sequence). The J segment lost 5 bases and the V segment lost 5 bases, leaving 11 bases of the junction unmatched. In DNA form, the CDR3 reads TGTGCCAGCAGGCCTGGGCCAGGGGGCGAGGAGACCCAGTACTTC. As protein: CASRPGPGGEETQYF.

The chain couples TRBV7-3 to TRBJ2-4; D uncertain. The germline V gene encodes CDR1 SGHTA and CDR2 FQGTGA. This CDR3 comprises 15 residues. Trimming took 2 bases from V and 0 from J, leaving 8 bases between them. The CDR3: CASSLERIAKNIQYF. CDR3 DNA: TGTGCCAGCAGCTTAGAGCGAATAGCCAAAAACATTCAGTACTTC.

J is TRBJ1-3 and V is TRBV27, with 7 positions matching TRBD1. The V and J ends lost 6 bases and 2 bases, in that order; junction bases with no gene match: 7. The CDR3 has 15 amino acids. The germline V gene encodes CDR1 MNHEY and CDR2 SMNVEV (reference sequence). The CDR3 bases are TGTGCCAGCAGAAGAATAGGGGGCCCTGGAAACACCATATATTTT. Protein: CASRRIGGPGNTIYF.

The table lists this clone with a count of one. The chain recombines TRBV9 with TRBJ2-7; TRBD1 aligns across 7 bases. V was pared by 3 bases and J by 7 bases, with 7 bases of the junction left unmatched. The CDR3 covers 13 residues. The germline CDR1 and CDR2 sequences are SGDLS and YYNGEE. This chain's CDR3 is CASSAGQALEQYF. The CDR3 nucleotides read TGTGCCAGCAGCGCCGGACAGGCCTTAGAGCAGTACTTC.

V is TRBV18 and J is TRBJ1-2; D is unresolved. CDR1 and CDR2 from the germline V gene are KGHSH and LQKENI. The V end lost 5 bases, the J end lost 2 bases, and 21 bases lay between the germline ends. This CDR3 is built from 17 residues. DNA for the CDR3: TGTGCCAGCTCATCATCCGGGTGGGGAGTCTCAAACTATGGCTACACCTTC. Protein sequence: CASSSSGWGVSNYGYTF.

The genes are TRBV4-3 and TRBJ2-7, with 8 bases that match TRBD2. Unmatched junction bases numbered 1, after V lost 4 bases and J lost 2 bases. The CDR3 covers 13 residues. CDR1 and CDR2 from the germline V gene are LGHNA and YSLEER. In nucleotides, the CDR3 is TGCGCCAGCAGCCCGGGACTAGCCTACGAGCAGTACTTC. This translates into CASSPGLAYEQYF.

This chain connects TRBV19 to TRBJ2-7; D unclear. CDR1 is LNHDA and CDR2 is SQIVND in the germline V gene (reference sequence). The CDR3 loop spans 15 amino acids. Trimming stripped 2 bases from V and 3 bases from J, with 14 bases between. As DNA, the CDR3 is TGTGCCAGTAGTATATCCCCCTCAAGCGTCTACGAGCAGTACTTC. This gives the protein CASSISPSSVYEQYF. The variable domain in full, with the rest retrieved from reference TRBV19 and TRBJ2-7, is DGGITQSPKYLFRKEGQNVTLSCEQNLNHDAMYWYRQDPGQGLRLIYYSQIVNDFQKGDIAEGYSVSREKKESFPLTVTSAQKNPTAFYLCASSISPSSVYEQYFGPGTRLTVT.

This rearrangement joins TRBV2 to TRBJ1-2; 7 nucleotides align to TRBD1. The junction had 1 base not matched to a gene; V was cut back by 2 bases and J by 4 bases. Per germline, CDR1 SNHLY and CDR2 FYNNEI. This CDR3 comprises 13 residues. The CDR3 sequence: CASSEQGGYGYTF. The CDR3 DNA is TGTGCCAGCAGTGAACAGGGGGGCTATGGCTACACCTTC.

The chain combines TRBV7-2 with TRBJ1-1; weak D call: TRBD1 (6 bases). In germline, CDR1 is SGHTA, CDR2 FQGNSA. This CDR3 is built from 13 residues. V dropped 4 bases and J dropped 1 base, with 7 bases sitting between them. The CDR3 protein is CASSWGQNTEAFF. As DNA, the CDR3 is TGTGCCAGCAGCTGGGGACAGAACACTGAAGCTTTCTTT.

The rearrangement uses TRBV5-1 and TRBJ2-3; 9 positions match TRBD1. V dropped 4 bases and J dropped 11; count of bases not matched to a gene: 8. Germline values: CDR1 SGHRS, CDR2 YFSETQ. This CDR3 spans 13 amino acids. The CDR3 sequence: CASSPGTGIGQYF. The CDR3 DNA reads TGCGCCAGCAGCCCCGGGACAGGGATCGGGCAGTATTTT.